This T cell receptor beta chain was found in a study of blood T cell repertoires in COVID-19. Study information: Whether acute or convalescent, the COVID-19 samples came from the United States, Italy and Spain. T cells, B-cell-depleted T cells, or PBMCs provided the cDNA or gDNA that served as material.

As originally analysed: For nucleated cells, counts were estimated from reference gene primer amplification. Assay used: immunoSEQ multiplex PCR; TCRdb lists only in-frame clones, some missing. The DNA gave D and trimming, while V, J and clone size come from that table. The sample includes about 27,000 clones, roughly 88% seen only once; the top ten take under 10%. The length of the CDR3 is 12 residues. V was trimmed by 4 bases and J by 7 bases, leaving 10 bases between them. Germline loops: CDR1 LGHDT, CDR2 YNNKEL (reference sequence). The V gene is TRBV3-1 (or the pseudogene TRBV3-2), the J gene TRBJ1-1; possibly TRBD1 for D (5 bases). Sequenced: peripheral blood. This clonotype was sampled from a woman aged 45 to 65 with active COVID-19. In DNA form, the CDR3 reads TGTGCCAGCAGCCGTCTAGGACATGAAGCTTTCTTT. It codes for CASSRLGHEAFF.